Presented here are 15 T cell receptor beta chains from one specimen sequenced in a study of CD8 T cells in Susac syndrome. RNA amounts of about 0.5 to 1 ug underwent reverse transcription with random hexamers. MiXCR, run by TCRdb on the immunoSEQ multiplex PCR reads, gives a single entry per CDR3 protein. The sample records approximately 180,000 distinct CDR3 sequences, about 94% being singletons. Material: CD4+ T cells from PBMCs. These receptors were obtained from a human donor with Susac syndrome.

The rearrangement joins TRBV7-9 to TRBJ2-1; D is tentatively TRBD1 or TRBD2 (5 bases each). CDR3 size: 15 residues. Between the trimmed V and J ends, which lost 5 bases and 6 bases, there was a span of 17 bases. Germline loops: CDR1 SEHNR, CDR2 FQNEAQ (reference sequence). The chain's CDR3 is CASSRRDPGPNEQFF. As DNA, the CDR3 is TGTGCCAGCAGCCGCCGGGACCCGGGCCCCAATGAGCAGTTCTTC. The full variable domain, in which reference TRBV7-9 and TRBJ2-1 provide the parts outside the CDR3, is DTGVSQNPRHKITKRGQNVTFRCDPISEHNRLYWYRQTLGQGPEFLTYFQNEAQLEKSRLLSDRFSAERPKGSFSTLEIQRTEQGDSAMYLCASSRRDPGPNEQFFGPGTRLTVL.

J is TRBJ2-7 and V is TRBV7-9; 7 bases line up with TRBD2. Germline V gene sequence: CDR1 SEHNR, CDR2 FQNEAQ (reference sequence). The CDR3 sequence is 14 residues long. The V gene end was trimmed by 3 bases and the J gene end by 3 bases; junction bases not matched to a gene: 5. The CDR3 nucleotides read TGTGCCAGCAGCTTTCTTTCTAGCGGCTACGAGCAGTACTTC. This gives the protein CASSFLSSGYEQYF. Complete variable domain (other parts from reference TRBV7-9 and TRBJ2-7): DTGVSQNPRHKITKRGQNVTFRCDPISEHNRLYWYRQTLGQGPEFLTYFQNEAQLEKSRLLSDRFSAERPKGSFSTLEIQRTEQGDSAMYLCASSFLSSGYEQYFGPGTRLTVT.

The chain recombines TRBV4-3 with TRBJ1-4, with TRBD1 as a possible D gene (5 bases). Germline CDR1 and CDR2: LGHNA and YSLEER. CDR3 size: 17 residues. Trimming removed 2 bases from V and 0 bases from J, with 13 bases in between. CDR3 nucleotides: TGCGCCAGCAGCCAAACTGCAGGGCCTGCAACTAATGAAAAACTGTTTTTT. As protein: CASSQTAGPATNEKLFF.

The rearrangement joins TRBV7-2 to TRBJ1-2; no clear D. Germline assignment: CDR1 SGHTA and CDR2 FQGNSA. The CDR3 runs 14 residues. V was clipped by 3 bases and J by 7 bases, with 15 bases between them. In nucleotides, the CDR3 is TGTGCCAGCAGCTTCTCTCGAGACGCGAGTGGCTACACCTTC. This encodes CASSFSRDASGYTF.

The chain couples TRBV20-1 to TRBJ2-2, with 7 bases that match TRBD2. Germline V CDR1 and CDR2: DFQATT, SNEGSKA (reference sequence). V shed 3 bases and J 0 bases; nucleotides not matched to a gene: 10. The CDR3 is 17 residues long. The CDR3 nucleotides read TGCAGTGCTAGCGCTAGCGGCGATAACGCGAACACCGGGGAGCTGTTTTTT. Its translation is CSASASGDNANTGELFF.

The genes are TRBV28 and TRBJ2-7; D might be TRBD1 (5 bases). The germline V gene has CDR1 MDHEN and CDR2 SYDVKM. The CDR3 extends over 10 amino acids. The ends were cut back, 10 bases at V and 4 bases at J, with 8 bases in the middle. CDR3: CATRQYEQYF. The CDR3 DNA is TGTGCCACTCGACAGTACGAGCAGTACTTC.

V usage is TRBV25-1 and J usage is TRBJ1-5, with 7 bases that match TRBD1. The CDR3 has 13 residues. Per germline, CDR1 MGHDK and CDR2 SYGVNS. V was pared by 5 bases and J by 6 bases, with 4 bases of the junction left unmatched. CDR3 in DNA: TGTGCCAGCAGTAAGACAGGGTCTCAGCCCCAGCATTTT. Translation gives CASSKTGSQPQHF.

The chain is built from TRBV19 and TRBJ1-2; D is unresolved. This CDR3 contains 17 residues. Trimming removed 3 bases at V and 0 bases at J, with 17 bases between. CDR1 is LNHDA, CDR2 SQIVND, per germline (reference sequence). DNA for the CDR3: TGTGCCAGTAGTATGACGGGGTCTTGGCGAGCTAACTATGGCTACACCTTC. Protein: CASSMTGSWRANYGYTF.

The chain links TRBV20-1 to TRBJ2-1; D not resolved. Trimming shortened V by 2 bases and J by 6 bases, and 8 bases separated the two germline ends. CDR3 size: 12 residues. Germline loops: CDR1 DFQATT, CDR2 SNEGSKA (reference sequence). The DNA of the CDR3 is TGCAGTGCTAGAAGTATCGGCAATGAGCAGTTCTTC. Residues: CSARSIGNEQFF.

The J gene is TRBJ2-6, the V gene TRBV6-2 or TRBV6-3; maybe TRBD2 (6 bases). This CDR3 has 16 amino acids. The ends were cut back, 0 bases at V and 4 bases at J, with 10 bases in the middle. Germline CDR1 and CDR2: MNHEY and SVGEGT. This CDR3 reads CASSYSKLAGANVLTF. CDR3 nucleotides: TGTGCCAGCAGTTACTCGAAACTAGCCGGGGCCAACGTCCTGACTTTC.

V and J are TRBV4-2 and TRBJ2-2; D gene unclear. The CDR3 sequence is 16 residues long. In germline, CDR1 is LGHNA, CDR2 YNFKEQ. V was cut by 0 bases and J by 0 bases, with 8 bases left in between. DNA of the CDR3: TGTGCCAGCAGCCAAGAGGAACATTCGAACACCGGGGAGCTGTTTTTT. Protein sequence: CASSQEEHSNTGELFF.

The V call is TRBV2, the J call TRBJ2-7; perhaps TRBD1 as D (6 bases). Trimming left V 6 bases short and J 1 base short, with 19 bases between. The CDR3 runs 16 residues. Germline-derived CDR1 and CDR2 are SNHLY and FYNNEI. The CDR3 loop reads CASRQGPGRGSYEQYF. CDR3 nucleotides: TGTGCCAGCAGACAGGGACCGGGAAGAGGGTCCTACGAGCAGTACTTC. The full variable domain, with the rest looked up from reference TRBV2 and TRBJ2-7, is EPEVTQTPSHQVTQMGQEVILRCVPISNHLYFYWYRQILGQKVEFLVSFYNNEISEKSEIFDDQFSVERPDGSNFTLKIRSTKLEDSAMYFCASRQGPGRGSYEQYFGPGTRLTVT.

V usage is TRBV7-9 and J usage is TRBJ2-7, with 8 bases that match TRBD2. CDR1 is SEHNR, CDR2 FQNEAQ, per germline (reference sequence). Unmatched junction bases numbered 8, after V lost 3 bases and J lost 7 bases. The CDR3 sequence is 14 residues long. The CDR3 is CASSLPGLGGEQYF. Here the CDR3 DNA reads TGTGCCAGCAGCTTGCCGGGACTAGGAGGGGAGCAGTACTTC.

The gene calls are TRBV28 and TRBJ2-7, with D possibly being TRBD2 (6 bases). Germline V gene sequence: CDR1 MDHEN, CDR2 SYDVKM. V was trimmed by 5 bases and J by 5 bases, leaving 19 bases between them. CDR3 length: 15 residues. DNA of the CDR3: TGTGCCAGCAGTAACGCCCGGGCCTCGGGGGACGAGCAGTACTTC. Protein sequence: CASSNARASGDEQYF.

This chain connects TRBV10-3 to TRBJ2-1; D is perhaps TRBD2 (5 bases). The germline V and J ends were trimmed by 7 bases and 4 bases, with 14 bases remaining between them. Germline V gives CDR1 ENHRY, CDR2 SYGVKD. CDR3 length: 14 residues. The chain's CDR3 is CAIMAADTYNEQFF. DNA for the CDR3: TGTGCCATCATGGCAGCGGATACATACAATGAGCAGTTCTTC.